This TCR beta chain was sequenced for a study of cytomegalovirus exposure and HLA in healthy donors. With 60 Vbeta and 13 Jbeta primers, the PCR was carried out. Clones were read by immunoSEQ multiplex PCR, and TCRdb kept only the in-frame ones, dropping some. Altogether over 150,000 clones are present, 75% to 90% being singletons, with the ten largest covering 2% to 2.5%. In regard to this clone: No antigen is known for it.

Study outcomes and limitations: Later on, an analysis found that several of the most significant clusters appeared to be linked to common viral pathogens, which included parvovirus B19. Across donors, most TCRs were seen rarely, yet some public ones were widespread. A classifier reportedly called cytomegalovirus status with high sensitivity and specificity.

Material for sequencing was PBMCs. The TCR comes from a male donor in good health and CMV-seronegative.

Written as DNA, the CDR3 is TGTGCCAGCAGTTTATGGAGGGGGGAAGCTTTCTTT. It translates to CASSLWRGEAFF. V gene TRBV28 combines with J gene TRBJ1-1, with D perhaps matching TRBD1 (6 bases). Germline CDR1 and CDR2: MDHEN and SYDVKM. The CDR3 extends over 12 amino acids. V was pared by 0 bases and J by 8 bases, with 7 bases between.